This paragraph reports one T cell receptor (beta chain). These data belong to a study of technical replicates of blood from several donors. Clones were read by immunoSEQ multiplex PCR, and TCRdb kept only the in-frame ones, dropping some. The sample has about 95,000 clones, roughly 95% seen once; the top ten hold around 0.3%. V trimming: 4 bases; J trimming: 4 bases; junction bases outside the gene matches: 5. Germline-derived CDR1 and CDR2 are SGHNT and YYREEE (reference sequence). This CDR3 is 16 amino acids long. Sequencing was carried out using T cells isolated from PBMCs. The TCR originated in a human donor in good health. The chain recombines TRBV5-4 with TRBJ2-2, with 12 bases fitting TRBD2. The CDR3 DNA sequence: TGTGCCAGCAGCCCAAGACTAGCGGGAGCCACCGGGGAGCTGTTTTTT. Translation gives CASSPRLAGATGELFF.